These T cell receptor beta chains were read from a single sample in a study of T cell responses to AZD1222 COVID-19 vaccine. The table came from immunoSEQ multiplex PCR; TCRdb's copy has only in-frame clones and leaves some out. In the table there are approximately 90,000 clones, roughly nine tenths of which are singletons. The sample in question was peripheral blood, obtained on day 0 of AZD1222 vaccination. These receptors were taken from an adult in good health. The conserved cysteine and the conserved F or W are not part of the CDR3 here. The order of the fields is V gene, clone size, CDR3 protein. Rows give clone size only sometimes, using once, few, many, or a class for an expanded clone.

>TRBV12-3/TRBV12-4|once
ASSGTENTEAF
>TRBV11-2|.
ASSWFRDSKAF
>TRBV19|.
ASSIEGSGWNEQY
>TRBV7-2|.
ASSLWQSNSPLH
>TRBV20-1|.
SASGSGADYYGYT
>TRBV12-5|once
ASGEDSHNSPLH
>TRBV5-1|.
ASSRGGGGQYTDTQY
>TRBV6-1|.
ASSEVGEGGYGYT
>TRBV30|.
AWKTGYNSPLH
>TRBV18|.
ASSPANRGQETQY
>TRBV2|.
ASSGMGETQY
>TRBV5-1|few
ASSLAERTYNEQF
>TRBV27|.
ASSSDPTQYYGYT
>TRBV18|.
ASSPPGANEKLF
>TRBV9|.
ASSVDRINNSPLH
>TRBV5-4|.
ASSVDRLLSGETQY
>TRBV2|.
ASSNQRYTEAF
>TRBV2|.
ASSAPPSGGVTDTQY
>TRBV7-2|.
ASSKTKTGGASGYT
>TRBV2|.
ASREEGSDEQY
>TRBV11-3|.
ASSLGPGITGELF
>TRBV10-2|.
ASTQRTDTYEQY
>TRBV2|.
ASSGTGGGNSPLH
>TRBV25-1|.
ATATGTGGYT
>TRBV5-1|once
ASSPGTGGTGELF
>TRBV30|.
AWSVPRGGNQPQH
>TRBV21-1|once
ASSKVPSGGLERYEQY
>TRBV28|.
ASSLWNPNTQY
>TRBV6-5|once
ASSYSIGRGETQY
>TRBV4-3|.
ASSQALGGLGYGYT
>TRBV5-6|few
ASLGRGGGSYNEQF
>TRBV2|.
ASSVQGEHNSPLH
>TRBV30|few
AWSPLVNSPLH
>TRBV5-6|.
ASSSLQGTGANVLT
>TRBV25-1|.
ASSDVSSYNSPLH
>TRBV19|.
ASRTTGGNTEAF
>TRBV11-2|.
ASSSVGNELF
>TRBV7-3|.
ASSLGGLNTEAF
>TRBV4-3|once
ASSPGTGFNQPQH
>TRBV28|.
ASSSLSGIGNTEAF
>TRBV7-2|.
ASSHNRGRETQY
>TRBV24-1|.
ATSSGGRDEQF
>TRBV28|.
ASSLGGKGRTPLH
>TRBV5-1|once
ASSGTQGLNEKLF
>TRBV18|.
ASSPTGSVQPQH
>TRBV9|once
ASSPDRNTGELF
>TRBV13|.
ASSPRSSYEQY
>TRBV10-3|.
AIRTGGNYGYT
>TRBV2|.
AMTGSSYNSPLH
>TRBV4-2|.
ASSQEAGNGGSNQPQH
>TRBV23-1|once
ASSLGGLSSGNTIY
>TRBV6-2/TRBV6-3|.
ASSPQRFGYT
>TRBV27|.
ASSSRQGHTEAF
>TRBV5-1|once
ASSVYRGAEGYT
>TRBV3-1/TRBV3-2|.
ASSTPGPPPY
>TRBV4-2|.
ASTLGAPNTEAF
>TRBV29-1|.
SVGLGGWNTEAF